The 20 T cell receptor beta chains reported below all come from one sample, sequenced in a study of T cell responses to AZD1222 COVID-19 vaccine (dated by TCRdb to 2020 to 2022). Library preparation was by the immunoSEQ multiplex PCR assay. As stored in TCRdb, this immuneACCESS dataset retains in-frame rearrangements with V and J assigned. A fraction of the clones does not appear; measured against another copy, unresolved V genes explain less than half of the discrepancy, and the remainder lacks a known reason. Present in this sample are some 30,000 clones, approximately 91% of which were seen just once. Of the sample, 1% to 1.5% is held by the ten largest clones. The intended sense of this specimen's time point label: baseline before first vaccination. The specimen comprised peripheral blood, sampled on day 0 of AZD1222 vaccination. These receptors originate from an adult in good health.

Only a few counts were recorded for this clone. This sequence joins TRBV6-5 and TRBJ1-1; 8 bases map to TRBD1. Losses at the gene ends were 7 bases for V and 2 bases for J; bases not matched to a gene: 6. The germline V gene has CDR1 MNHEY and CDR2 SVGAGI. CDR3 length: 14 residues. Here the CDR3 DNA reads TGTGCCAGCAAATTCAGGGGGCTTAACACTGAAGCTTTCTTT. It encodes CASKFRGLNTEAFF.

The CDR3 region has the DNA TGTGCCAGCAGCCAATGGACAGGGGCCTACGAGCAGTACTTC. It specifies CASSQWTGAYEQYF. The chain joins TRBV21-1 to TRBJ2-7; the table gives TRBD1 as D, unverified against the DNA. TRBV21-1 is labeled a pseudogene. The CDR3 has 14 amino acids.

This clone was seen only once. V usage is TRBV19 and J usage is TRBJ2-7; a possible D gene is TRBD2 (6 bases). With 4 bases removed from V and 7 bases from J, the gap between germline ends came to 11 bases. This CDR3 contains 12 residues. Germline-derived CDR1 and CDR2 are LNHDA and SQIVND (reference sequence). The CDR3, as DNA: TGTGCCAGTAGTACGCCCCGGGGGGAGCAGTACTTC. This gives the protein CASSTPRGEQYF.

The chain joins TRBV7-8 to TRBJ1-6, with D unresolved. Per germline, CDR1 SGHVS and CDR2 FQNEAQ. The V and J ends lost 5 bases and 4 bases respectively, with 12 bases between them. The CDR3 is 15 amino acids. The CDR3 loop is CASSPVTSYNSPLHF. In nucleotides, the CDR3 is TGTGCCAGCAGCCCTGTTACATCTTATAATTCACCCCTCCACTTT.

V is TRBV2 and J is TRBJ2-7; D gene unclear. The V and J ends lost 4 bases and 4 bases respectively, with 11 bases between them. Germline loops: CDR1 SNHLY, CDR2 FYNNEI. The CDR3 consists of 13 residues. CDR3 sequence: CASSGDQQYEQYF. The CDR3 nucleotides read TGTGCCAGCAGTGGTGACCAGCAGTACGAGCAGTACTTC.

The chain links TRBV29-1 to TRBJ1-5; D gene unclear. Germline loops: CDR1 SQVTM, CDR2 ANQGSEA. The CDR3 is made up of 13 amino acids. The V gene lost 6 bases and the J gene lost 2 bases, with 11 bases spanning the gap. DNA for the CDR3: TGCAGCGTGTTCTTGTCGGGCAATCAGCCCCAGCATTTT. Its translation is CSVFLSGNQPQHF. Full variable domain (rest looked up from reference TRBV29-1 and TRBJ1-5): SAVISQKPSRDICQRGTSLTIQCQVDSQVTMMFWYRQQPGQSLTLIATANQGSEATYESGFVIDKFPISRPNLTFSTLTVSNMSPEDSSIYLCSVFLSGNQPQHFGDGTRLSIL.

The chain is built from TRBV9 and TRBJ1-1; TRBD1 is a possible D gene (6 bases). V was pared by 4 bases and J by 4 bases, with 11 bases between. The CDR3 runs to 13 residues. Per germline, CDR1 SGDLS and CDR2 YYNGEE. The CDR3 loop reads CASSRRGSTEAFF. CDR3 nucleotides: TGTGCCAGCAGCAGGAGGGGGAGCACTGAAGCTTTCTTT.

V and J are TRBV7-3 and TRBJ2-2; D perhaps matches TRBD1 (6 bases). Trimming stripped 5 bases from V and 1 base from J, with 8 bases between. Germline CDR1 SGHTA, CDR2 FQGTGA. The CDR3 consists of 14 residues. The CDR3 DNA is TGTGCCAGCAGCACGACAGGGAACACCGGGGAGCTGTTTTTT. It translates to CASSTTGNTGELFF.

The V call is TRBV5-1, the J call TRBJ1-3; maybe TRBD1 (6 bases). In germline, CDR1 is SGHRS, CDR2 YFSETQ. Trimming stripped 0 bases from V and 0 bases from J, with 10 bases between. CDR3 length: 16 residues. CDR3: CASSLDGQSSGNTIYF. The CDR3 DNA follows: TGCGCCAGCAGCTTGGACGGACAGTCCTCTGGAAACACCATATATTTT.

This clone was counted once. The genes are TRBV12-3 or TRBV12-4 and TRBJ1-5; D is unresolved. This CDR3 contains 13 residues. V dropped 5 bases and J dropped 2 bases, with 7 bases sitting between them. CDR3 sequence: CASSDQGNQPQHF. In DNA form, the CDR3 reads TGTGCCAGCAGTGACCAGGGCAATCAGCCCCAGCATTTT.

V and J are TRBV10-3 and TRBJ2-7; D might be TRBD2 (5 bases). Germline lookup yields CDR1 ENHRY and CDR2 SYGVKD. There are 13 residues in the CDR3. V lost 7 bases and J 1 base, leaving 11 bases between the germline ends. The CDR3 region is CAITGDLSYEQYF. CDR3 sequence (DNA): TGTGCCATCACCGGGGATCTTTCCTACGAGCAGTACTTC.

The sample holds one count of this clone. This rearrangement joins TRBV7-2 to TRBJ2-1, with 9 bases fitting TRBD2. The CDR3 contains 16 residues. Germline V gene lookup returns CDR1 SGHTA and CDR2 FQGNSA. Trimming cost V 5 bases and J 6 bases; bases outside gene matches: 11. The CDR3 sequence is CASSPRALAGSNEQFF. The CDR3 region has the DNA TGTGCCAGCAGCCCCAGGGCTCTAGCGGGGTCCAATGAGCAGTTCTTC.

The J gene is TRBJ1-4, the V gene TRBV18; a weak D match, TRBD1 (6 bases). The CDR3 length is 15 residues. Looked up from germline, CDR1 is KGHSH and CDR2 is LQKENI. V lost 4 bases to trimming and J lost 7 bases, with 16 bases between them. The CDR3 DNA reads as TGTGCCAGCTCACGCCTGGGGGGGGCGAGTGAAAAACTGTTTTTT. The encoded protein is CASSRLGGASEKLFF.

This sequence joins TRBV2 and TRBJ1-6; TRBD1 matches at 7 bases. V dropped 8 bases and J dropped 7; count of bases not matched to a gene: 5. The germline V gene encodes CDR1 SNHLY and CDR2 FYNNEI. The CDR3 consists of 13 residues. This CDR3 reads CASGDSTNSPLHF. The CDR3 nucleotides read TGTGCCAGCGGGGACAGTACCAATTCACCCCTCCACTTT.

The chain carries TRBV29-1 and TRBJ2-1; 8 bases line up with TRBD2. V gave up 4 bases and J gave up 0 bases; unmatched junction bases: 14. Germline CDR1 reads SQVTM; CDR2 reads ANQGSEA. The CDR3 spans 18 residues. The CDR3 bases are TGCAGCGTTGCACTAGCGGAGCTCCGCTTCAGCTCCTACAATGAGCAGTTCTTC. Translating gives CSVALAELRFSSYNEQFF.

This clone was counted a single time. The V and J genes are TRBV11-2 and TRBJ2-7; a possible D gene is TRBD2 (7 bases). V lost 8 bases to trimming and J lost 5 bases, with 25 bases between them. The CDR3 has 16 amino acids. Germline CDR1 and CDR2: SGHAT and FQNNGV. The CDR3 nucleotides are TGTGCCAGCCTGGGGGGGGGCGTAGGTTTTAACGACGAGCAGTACTTC. It specifies CASLGGGVGFNDEQYF.

This rearrangement joins TRBV5-5 to TRBJ1-6; tentatively, D is TRBD1 (5 bases). The CDR3 runs to 17 residues. The germline V gene has CDR1 SGHKS and CDR2 YYEKEE (reference sequence). V lost 6 bases to trimming and J lost 1 base, with 17 bases between them. This CDR3 reads CASTPQGQSSYNSPLHF. The CDR3 nucleotides read TGTGCCAGCACTCCCCAGGGCCAAAGTTCCTATAATTCACCCCTCCACTTT.

The chain joins TRBV7-9 to TRBJ1-4, with 11 bases lining up with TRBD1. The CDR3 is 15 amino acids. Germline V gene sequence: CDR1 SEHNR, CDR2 FQNEAQ (reference sequence). Trimming took 5 bases from V and 7 from J; bases not matched to a gene: 6. CDR3 sequence reads: CASSREGTGGEKLFF. The CDR3 DNA reads TGTGCCAGCAGCAGGGAGGGGACAGGGGGTGAAAAACTGTTTTTT.

The chain employs TRBV3-1 (or the pseudogene TRBV3-2) and TRBJ1-1; D not certain. The CDR3 covers 15 residues. Germline V gene lookup returns CDR1 LGHDT and CDR2 YNNKEL (reference sequence). Trimming stripped 0 bases from V and 4 bases from J, with 12 bases between. Written as DNA, the CDR3 is TGTGCCAGCAGCCAAGATAGGCCAGGCGGCACTGAAGCTTTCTTT. This gives the protein CASSQDRPGGTEAFF.

The chain has TRBV19 and TRBJ2-3; 16 bases match TRBD2. V was pared by 7 bases and J by 1 base, with 11 bases of the junction left unmatched. CDR3 size: 19 residues. Germline CDR1 LNHDA, CDR2 SQIVND (reference sequence). Here the CDR3 reads CASTPQGTSGRAGTDTQYF. The CDR3 DNA follows: TGTGCCAGTACCCCCCAGGGGACTAGCGGGAGGGCCGGCACAGATACGCAGTATTTT.